This entry concerns a single TCR beta chain. The antigen is not known. This sample was included in a study of blood T cells in healthy people across ages. Whole-study findings and limits: Unsorted PBMCs ruled out conclusive naive versus antigen-experienced comparison.

A sample-barcoded 5' primer and a J-beta primer mix were used in a second PCR of about 7 to 11 cycles. TCRdb independently ran MiXCR on the 5' RACE reads; one entry per CDR3 protein. The sample lists 1.5 million to 2 million distinct CDR3 sequences; roughly 49% were seen once. Drawn from each donor were ten milliliters of peripheral blood. This TCR derives from a woman aged 40 to 49 in good health. Sample: blood.

DNA for the CDR3: TGTGCCAGCAGTTTTTTGGGCGCCGGCAATCAGCCCCAGCATTTT. It encodes CASSFLGAGNQPQHF. V usage is TRBV28 and J usage is TRBJ1-5; D is ambiguous. This CDR3 region has 15 residues. Germline lookup yields CDR1 MDHEN and CDR2 SYDVKM. Trimming shortened V by 3 bases and J by 2 bases, and 11 bases separated the two germline ends.